These 15 T cell receptor beta chains share one sample of origin, sequenced in a study of cytomegalovirus exposure and HLA in healthy donors. PCR primers comprised 60 Vbeta and 13 Jbeta primers. Sequencing was performed with immunoSEQ multiplex PCR; in TCRdb, only in-frame clones are kept and a portion is missing. The table records around 170,000 clones, approximately 88% of them present only once. The source material was PBMCs. The source is a woman between 50 and 59 years old in good health and CMV-seropositive.

The V and J genes are TRBV5-1 and TRBJ2-7, with TRBD1 matching 8 bases. The trim removed 4 bases at V and 5 bases at J, leaving 8 bases unmatched. The CDR3 sequence is 14 residues long. Germline CDR1 reads SGHRS; CDR2 reads YFSETQ. The CDR3 bases are TGCGCCAGCAGCCCTCAGACAGGGGTCAACGAGCAGTACTTC. Translation gives CASSPQTGVNEQYF.

The V call is TRBV5-6, the J call TRBJ2-7; maybe TRBD1 (7 bases). Germline V gives CDR1 SGHDT, CDR2 YYEEEE. Trimming took off 7 bases at V and 3 bases at J, with 14 bases between the two ends. The CDR3 length is 13 residues. CDR3 bases: TGTGCCAGCCACGACAGGGAGGTCTACGAGCAGTACTTC. Encoded protein: CASHDREVYEQYF. Using reference TRBV5-6 and TRBJ2-7 for the parts outside the CDR3, the full variable domain is DAGVTQSPTHLIKTRGQQVTLRCSPKSGHDTVSWYQQALGQGPQFIFQYYEEEERQRGNFPDRFSGHQFPNYSSELNVNALLLGDSALYLCASHDREVYEQYFGPGTRLTVT.

This clone was counted only a few times. The V and J genes are TRBV2 and TRBJ2-1; D gene uncertain. The CDR3 spans 13 residues. V lost 2 bases, J lost 4 bases, and 6 bases lay in between. CDR1 is SNHLY and CDR2 is FYNNEI in the germline V gene. CDR3: CASSERQYNEQFF. The DNA for the CDR3 is TGTGCCAGCAGTGAAAGACAATACAATGAGCAGTTCTTC.

The sample holds a few counts of this clone. This chain connects TRBV7-2 to TRBJ2-1, with TRBD2 matching over 10 bases. This CDR3 comprises 16 residues. V was clipped by 5 bases and J by 2 bases; unmatched bases: 6. Germline CDR1 is SGHTA and CDR2 is FQGNSA. CDR3 DNA sequence: TGTGCCAGCAGCCGGGAGCGGGGGGGTACCTACAATGAGCAGTTCTTC. Protein sequence: CASSRERGGTYNEQFF.

V and J are TRBV6-5 and TRBJ2-7; 10 bases fit TRBD1. V gave up 5 bases and J gave up 3 bases; unmatched junction bases: 4. The CDR3 spans 14 residues. From germline, CDR1 is MNHEY and CDR2 SVGAGI. CDR3 coding DNA: TGTGCCAGCAGTAGAGGGGACAGGGGCTACGAGCAGTACTTC. This encodes CASSRGDRGYEQYF.

CDR3 DNA sequence: TGTGCCAGCAGTCCGGGGGACCCCTCCTACAATGAGCAGTTCTTC. Amino acid sequence: CASSPGDPSYNEQFF. The rearrangement joins TRBV6-5 to TRBJ2-1; the D gene is possibly TRBD2 (6 bases). In germline, CDR1 is MNHEY, CDR2 SVGAGI. V was pared by 5 bases and J by 0 bases, with 11 bases between. This CDR3 contains 15 residues.

This clone occurred once. This chain links TRBV4-2 with TRBJ1-3; D is perhaps TRBD1 (6 bases). The V end was cut by 7 bases, the J end by 0 bases, with 10 bases between. This CDR3 spans 14 amino acids. From germline, CDR1 is LGHNA and CDR2 YNFKEQ. CDR3: CASNTGPSGNTIYF. Here the CDR3 DNA reads TGTGCCAGCAATACAGGGCCCTCTGGAAACACCATATATTTT.

This chain connects TRBV5-1 to TRBJ2-3; 15 bases agree with TRBD2. The CDR3 runs to 17 residues. The V gene end was trimmed by 4 bases and the J gene end by 4 bases; junction bases not matched to a gene: 7. Germline V CDR1 and CDR2: SGHRS, YFSETQ. This CDR3 reads CASSPGLAGGMSDTQYF. CDR3 in DNA: TGCGCCAGCAGCCCCGGACTAGCGGGGGGGATGTCAGATACGCAGTATTTT.

The chain joins TRBV5-4 to TRBJ2-5, with no clear D. Germline V gives CDR1 SGHNT, CDR2 YYREEE (reference sequence). V lost 2 bases and J lost 3, with 8 bases in between. The CDR3 totals 13 residues. For the CDR3, the DNA is TGTGCCAGCAGCTTACCCCAGAAAGAGACCCAGTACTTC. Its protein is CASSLPQKETQYF.

Details on this clone: At the DNA level, this CDR3 is encoded by other sequences in the same sample as well. The V gene is TRBV29-1, the J gene TRBJ2-7, with 7 bases that match TRBD1. The CDR3 sequence is 13 residues long. J was trimmed by 2 bases and V by 1 base; bases with no gene match: 2. Germline assignment: CDR1 SQVTM and CDR2 ANQGSEA. DNA for the CDR3: TGCAGCGTTGAAGGACAGGGAACCTACGAGCAGTACTTC. Amino acids: CSVEGQGTYEQYF.

The CDR3 DNA reads TGTGCCTGGAGTCCCCCAGCGGGGGGATTTTGGACCCAGTACTTC. Its translation is CAWSPPAGGFWTQYF. This chain connects TRBV30 to TRBJ2-5; 9 nucleotides line up with TRBD2. The germline CDR1 and CDR2 sequences are GTSNPN and SVGIG (reference sequence). CDR3 length equals 15 residues. Trimming removed 2 bases from V and 7 bases from J; junction bases left unmatched: 11.

A note on this clone: Other DNA sequences in the sample encode the same CDR3. The genes are TRBV5-1 and TRBJ1-1; D unresolved. This CDR3 is built from 14 residues. The germline gives CDR1 SGHRS, CDR2 YFSETQ. V lost 1 base and J 0 bases, leaving 7 bases between the germline ends. In DNA form, the CDR3 reads TGCGCCAGCAGCTTGACGGGGATGAACACTGAAGCTTTCTTT. Protein sequence: CASSLTGMNTEAFF.

CDR3 sequence: CASSVGVAGGGRSYEQYF. The CDR3 nucleotides read TGTGCCAGCAGCGTAGGGGTAGCGGGGGGCGGGAGGTCCTACGAGCAGTACTTC. The genes are TRBV9 and TRBJ2-7; 10 bases fit TRBD2. The V gene's germline CDR1 is SGDLS and CDR2 YYNGEE. Unmatched junction bases numbered 10, after V lost 0 bases and J lost 1 base. The CDR3 is 18 residues long.

This chain joins TRBV6-5 and TRBJ1-1; D is perhaps TRBD1 (5 bases). This CDR3 is built from 12 residues. With 7 bases removed from V and 3 bases from J, the gap between germline ends came to 9 bases. Germline V gives CDR1 MNHEY, CDR2 SVGAGI. CDR3 region: CASTKGDTEAFF. CDR3 DNA: TGTGCCAGCACAAAAGGGGACACTGAAGCTTTCTTT.

The count of this clone is one. The V gene is TRBV19, the J gene TRBJ2-1; 12 nucleotides agree with TRBD1. This CDR3 has 14 residues. The J segment lost 8 bases and the V segment lost 9 bases, leaving 8 bases of the junction unmatched. Germline values: CDR1 LNHDA, CDR2 SQIVND (reference sequence). The CDR3 loop reads CASTTGQGADEQFF. The CDR3 DNA reads TGTGCCAGCACAACGGGACAGGGGGCGGATGAGCAGTTCTTC.